This TCR beta chain was profiled in a study of beta chain features in type 1 diabetes. Sorted populations all exceeded 95% purity. The study reverse transcribed the entire isolated RNA, so it sequenced expressed TCRB transcripts. Method: immunoSEQ multiplex PCR; TCRdb's copy keeps in-frame clones and lacks some. The sample records hundreds of thousands of clones, more than 12% being singletons. This clone occurred a few times. As yet, its antigen is unknown. Overall study findings and caveats: The study found moderately but significantly shorter TCRB CDR3s in all four CD4+ subsets of Type 1 diabetes patients. Although PCR might favor shorter templates, it would do so equally in patients and controls.

The TCR comes from a man younger than 35 with type 1 diabetes. Sequenced material: naive CD4+ T cells from blood.

The DNA for the CDR3 is TGTGCCAGTAGTACACAGGCGGGCACCGGGGAGCTGTTTTTT. This gives the protein CASSTQAGTGELFF. The rearrangement joins TRBV19 to TRBJ2-2; the D call may be TRBD1 or TRBD2 (5 bases each). The CDR3 length is 14 residues. Trimming cost V 4 bases and J 4 bases, with 10 bases left between them. CDR1 is LNHDA, CDR2 SQIVND, per germline (reference sequence).